What follows are 30 T cell receptor beta chains derived from one specimen sequenced in a study of blood T cell repertoires in COVID-19. Data came from immunoSEQ multiplex PCR; TCRdb stores just in-frame clones and leaves some out. The table records about 240,000 clones, approximately 78% of them present only once. Sequencing input: peripheral blood. The receptors were sampled from a woman of 80 years or more with COVID-19, enrolled during active disease.

This clone was observed a single time. This chain connects TRBV14 to TRBJ1-1, with TRBD1 identical over 11 bases. This CDR3 is 17 amino acids long. Unmatched junction bases numbered 11, after V lost 5 bases and J lost 3 bases. The V gene's germline CDR1 is SGHDN and CDR2 FVKESK. The CDR3 loop is CASSFRDRGKGYTEAFF. The DNA for the CDR3 is TGTGCCAGCAGCTTCCGGGACAGGGGGAAGGGGTACACTGAAGCTTTCTTT.

The chain has TRBV5-1 and TRBJ1-3, with D perhaps TRBD1 (6 bases). Germline V CDR1 and CDR2: SGHRS, YFSETQ. Deletions cut 0 bases from V and 7 bases from J, with 14 bases between. The CDR3 sequence is 15 residues long. The CDR3 DNA reads as TGCGCCAGCAGCTTGGACGGCACAGGGTTTAACACCATATATTTT. It codes for CASSLDGTGFNTIYF.

V usage is TRBV5-1 and J usage is TRBJ2-5; 7 positions match TRBD2. V shed 1 base, J shed 5 bases, and the junction held 8 bases outside the gene matches. Germline V gene lookup returns CDR1 SGHRS and CDR2 YFSETQ. This CDR3 is 15 amino acids long. The CDR3 protein is CASSLMAGEVETQYF. For the CDR3, the DNA is TGCGCCAGCAGCTTGATGGCGGGAGAGGTGGAGACCCAGTACTTC.

The chain has TRBV6-4 and TRBJ1-6; TRBD1 might be the D (5 bases). V dropped 3 bases and J dropped 8 bases, with 8 bases sitting between them. The CDR3 extends over 13 amino acids. The germline gives CDR1 MRHNA, CDR2 SNTAGT. The CDR3 here is CASSERQYSPLHF. In DNA, the CDR3 is TGTGCCAGCAGTGAGAGACAGTATTCACCCCTCCACTTT.

This clone was seen only a few times. The J gene is TRBJ1-2, the V gene TRBV12-3 or TRBV12-4, with 9 bases lining up with TRBD1. The J segment lost 7 bases and the V segment lost 5 bases, leaving 5 bases of the junction unmatched. This CDR3 has 13 amino acids. As DNA, the CDR3 is TGTGCCAGCAGTCCACAGGGGGCCGGTGGCTACACCTTC. Translated: CASSPQGAGGYTF.

V usage is TRBV5-1 and J usage is TRBJ2-3; D is undetermined. V gave up 4 bases and J gave up 4 bases, with 7 bases separating them. The CDR3 has 12 amino acids. From germline, CDR1 is SGHRS and CDR2 YFSETQ. CDR3 sequence reads: CASSQVADTQYF. The DNA for the CDR3 is TGCGCCAGCAGCCAAGTAGCAGATACGCAGTATTTT.

V and J are TRBV12-3 or TRBV12-4 and TRBJ1-4; D possibly corresponds to TRBD1 (5 bases). V was trimmed by 4 bases and J by 15 bases, leaving 15 bases between them. The CDR3 runs to 12 residues. The CDR3 region has the DNA TGTGCCAGCAGTTCGGACTTGGGAGGGGTGTTTTTT. Its protein is CASSSDLGGVFF.

This chain uses TRBV28 with TRBJ1-4; the match to TRBD1 covers 9 bases. Germline CDR1 MDHEN, CDR2 SYDVKM. CDR3 length equals 15 residues. With V trimmed by 5 bases and J by 5 bases, 6 bases remained unmatched. CDR3 DNA sequence: TGTGCCAGCAGTGTGACCGGGACAGGGAATGAAAAACTGTTTTTT. This sequence encodes CASSVTGTGNEKLFF.

The CDR3 loop is CASTASGISYNEQFF. DNA of the CDR3: TGTGCCAGCACCGCTAGCGGGATAAGCTACAATGAGCAGTTCTTC. The V gene is TRBV9, the J gene TRBJ2-1; 9 bases fit TRBD2. J was trimmed by 3 bases and V by 6 bases; bases with no gene match: 7. The length of the CDR3 is 15 residues. Germline V gives CDR1 SGDLS, CDR2 YYNGEE.

The J gene is TRBJ2-1, the V gene TRBV9, with 9 bases aligning to TRBD2. Unmatched junction bases numbered 11, after V lost 0 bases and J lost 10 bases. This CDR3 is 16 amino acids long. Germline CDR1 reads SGDLS; CDR2 reads YYNGEE. CDR3 bases: TGTGCCAGCAGCGTAGAACTAGCGGGCGGGGGAAGCGAGCAGTTCTTC. Its protein product is CASSVELAGGGSEQFF. The whole variable domain, remainder taken from reference TRBV9 and TRBJ2-1, is DSGVTQTPKHLITATGQRVTLRCSPRSGDLSVYWYQQSLDQGLQFLIQYYNGEERAKGNILERFSAQQFPDLHSELNLSSLELGDSALYFCASSVELAGGGSEQFFGPGTRLTVL.

This chain connects TRBV30 to TRBJ2-1; 15 bases align to TRBD2. The ends lost 3 bases at V and 9 bases at J; junction bases unmatched: 6. Germline V gene lookup returns CDR1 GTSNPN and CDR2 SVGIG (reference sequence). CDR3 length: 15 residues. The CDR3 spells CAWRGLAGGYGEQFF. Here the CDR3 DNA reads TGTGCCTGGAGAGGACTAGCGGGGGGGTATGGTGAGCAGTTCTTC.

The chain has TRBV5-4 and TRBJ1-4; D is unresolved. Germline V gives CDR1 SGHNT, CDR2 YYREEE (reference sequence). The CDR3 runs to 15 residues. The V end was cut by 4 bases, the J end by 0 bases, with 10 bases between. CDR3 sequence: CASSTTLATNEKLFF. DNA for the CDR3: TGTGCCAGCAGCACTACACTGGCAACTAATGAAAAACTGTTTTTT.

The gene calls are TRBV12-3 or TRBV12-4 and TRBJ1-5; D is undetermined. This CDR3 region has 12 residues. V lost 6 bases to trimming and J lost 1 base, with 4 bases between them. The CDR3 sequence: CASSYSNQPQHF. The DNA of the CDR3 is TGTGCCAGCAGCTACAGCAATCAGCCCCAGCATTTT.

CDR3 DNA sequence: TGTGCCAGCAGTATACAGAGCTCCTATGGCTACACCTTC. The encoded protein is CASSIQSSYGYTF. The V and J genes are TRBV7-9 and TRBJ1-2; D gene uncertain. CDR3 length: 13 amino acids. The V gene's germline CDR1 is SEHNR and CDR2 FQNEAQ (reference sequence). V shed 6 bases and J shed 4 bases, with 12 bases lying between them.

The chain employs TRBV7-6 and TRBJ1-4, with D perhaps matching TRBD1 (6 bases). The germline CDR1 and CDR2 sequences are SGHVS and FNYEAQ. Between the trimmed V and J ends, which lost 5 bases and 1 base, there was a span of 8 bases. The CDR3 is made up of 14 amino acids. As DNA, the CDR3 is TGTGCCAGCAGCCAGGACAGAACTAATGAAAAACTGTTTTTT. It encodes CASSQDRTNEKLFF.

This CDR3 is CASSPSGARTDTQYF. As DNA, the CDR3 is TGTGCCAGCAGCCCTAGCGGAGCTCGCACAGATACGCAGTATTTT. The chain links TRBV28 to TRBJ2-3; TRBD2 agrees at 7 bases. Germline V gives CDR1 MDHEN, CDR2 SYDVKM. The V segment lost 6 bases and the J segment 1 base; nucleotides outside the gene matches: 7. The CDR3 has 15 residues.

This clone came up a few times. The genes are TRBV7-9 and TRBJ1-1; possible D gene TRBD1, 5 bases. The CDR3 has 16 amino acids. V was shortened by 4 bases and J by 0 bases, with 15 bases between the two germline ends. The germline V gene has CDR1 SEHNR and CDR2 FQNEAQ (reference sequence). CDR3: CASSSEWGGMNTEAFF. The CDR3 DNA reads as TGTGCCAGCAGCTCGGAGTGGGGCGGGATGAACACTGAAGCTTTCTTT.

CDR3 sequence: CASRTTGNTGELFF. In nucleotides, the CDR3 is TGTGCCAGCAGAACTACAGGGAACACCGGGGAGCTGTTTTTT. The chain employs TRBV6-6 and TRBJ2-2; D perhaps matches TRBD1 (5 bases). This CDR3 comprises 14 residues. Per germline, CDR1 MNHNY and CDR2 SVGAGI (reference sequence). Trimming removed 6 bases from V and 1 base from J, with 9 bases in between.

There are a few counts of this clone. V gene TRBV7-2 combines with J gene TRBJ2-7, with D possibly TRBD1 on 5 matching bases. The V end lost 3 bases, the J end lost 0 bases, and 9 bases lay between the germline ends. Germline V lookup: CDR1 SGHTA, CDR2 FQGNSA. The CDR3 runs 14 residues. In nucleotides, the CDR3 is TGTGCCAGCAGCTTTATAAGGGGCTCCTACGAGCAGTACTTC. Translated, it gives CASSFIRGSYEQYF.

V and J are TRBV7-9 and TRBJ2-7; perhaps TRBD1 as D (8 bases). This CDR3 is 15 amino acids long. From germline, CDR1 is SEHNR and CDR2 FQNEAQ (reference sequence). V was cut by 4 bases and J by 0 bases, with 13 bases left in between. The CDR3 bases are TGTGCCAGCAGCTCAACAGGGGGGGACTCCTACGAGCAGTACTTC. As protein: CASSSTGGDSYEQYF. Drawing the rest from reference TRBV7-9 and TRBJ2-7, the complete variable domain is DTGVSQNPRHKITKRGQNVTFRCDPISEHNRLYWYRQTLGQGPEFLTYFQNEAQLEKSRLLSDRFSAERPKGSFSTLEIQRTEQGDSAMYLCASSSTGGDSYEQYFGPGTRLTVT.

The chain uses TRBV27 and TRBJ1-6, with D perhaps matching TRBD1 (5 bases). From germline, CDR1 is MNHEY and CDR2 SMNVEV (reference sequence). Trimming removed 1 base at V and 1 base at J, with 11 bases between. This CDR3 comprises 17 residues. DNA for the CDR3: TGTGCCAGCAGTTTATTGGGGGGTAGGTCCTATAATTCACCCCTCCACTTT. Translating it yields CASSLLGGRSYNSPLHF.

This chain joins TRBV2 and TRBJ1-2; no clear D. V was clipped by 1 base and J by 3 bases, with 6 bases between them. The germline gives CDR1 SNHLY, CDR2 FYNNEI. The CDR3 loop spans 13 amino acids. CDR3 sequence: CASSEETDYGYTF. Written as DNA, the CDR3 is TGTGCCAGCAGTGAAGAAACAGACTATGGCTACACCTTC.

The chain employs TRBV3-1 (or the pseudogene TRBV3-2) and TRBJ2-3; TRBD2 matches 7 bases. Unmatched junction bases numbered 4, after V lost 0 bases and J lost 10 bases. The CDR3 extends over 13 amino acids. Germline V gene data show CDR1 as LGHDT and CDR2 as YNNKEL (reference sequence). Here the CDR3 DNA reads TGTGCCAGCAGCCAAGATCGGGCGGGGGCGCAGTATTTT. This codes for CASSQDRAGAQYF.

The table lists this clone with a count of one. The chain combines TRBV27 with TRBJ2-1; D might be TRBD2 (6 bases). This CDR3 comprises 16 residues. Germline CDR1 reads MNHEY; CDR2 reads SMNVEV (reference sequence). Trimming removed 0 bases at V and 0 bases at J, with 9 bases between. Here the CDR3 DNA reads TGTGCCAGCAGTTTATCGGAGGGGAGCTCCTACAATGAGCAGTTCTTC. This translates into CASSLSEGSSYNEQFF.

The genes are TRBV27 and TRBJ2-3; 15 positions agree with TRBD2. The CDR3 consists of 21 residues. Losses at the gene ends were 0 bases for V and 5 bases for J; bases not matched to a gene: 15. The germline V gene encodes CDR1 MNHEY and CDR2 SMNVEV (reference sequence). The DNA for the CDR3 is TGTGCCAGCAGTTTATCTCCAAACCCCGGACTAGCGGGAGGGCCGAGAGATACGCAGTATTTT. Protein: CASSLSPNPGLAGGPRDTQYF.

The chain uses TRBV20-1 and TRBJ1-5, with 11 bases aligning to TRBD1. CDR1 is DFQATT and CDR2 is SNEGSKA in the germline V gene (reference sequence). The CDR3 length is 14 residues. Trimming removed 3 bases from V and 7 bases from J; junction bases left unmatched: 5. The CDR3 sequence: CSASLGQGAQPQHF. CDR3 in DNA: TGCAGTGCTAGTCTTGGACAGGGGGCCCAGCCCCAGCATTTT.

This chain joins TRBV6-5 and TRBJ1-2; 9 positions agree with TRBD1. After removal of 6 bases from V and 8 bases from J, the junction contained 13 bases not matched to a gene. Germline-derived CDR1 and CDR2 are MNHEY and SVGAGI. This CDR3 is built from 15 residues. In nucleotides, the CDR3 is TGTGCCAGCAGAAAACCAGGGACAGGGACCTTAGGCTACACCTTC. It is translated as CASRKPGTGTLGYTF.

The rearrangement links TRBV30 to TRBJ2-2, with 13 bases fitting TRBD2. V trimming: 4 bases; J trimming: 3 bases; junction bases outside the gene matches: 17. The CDR3 is 20 amino acids. The germline gives CDR1 GTSNPN, CDR2 SVGIG (reference sequence). CDR3 residues: CAWNPGLAGLVSWYTGELFF. CDR3 coding DNA: TGTGCCTGGAACCCGGGACTAGCGGGACTCGTTAGTTGGTACACCGGGGAGCTGTTTTTT.

This rearrangement joins TRBV6-6 to TRBJ1-2, with no clear D. This CDR3 comprises 14 residues. The germline CDR1 and CDR2 sequences are MNHNY and SVGAGI (reference sequence). The germline V and J ends were trimmed by 2 bases and 4 bases, with 11 bases remaining between them. The CDR3 loop reads CASSYSHSSYGYTF. The CDR3 nucleotides are TGTGCCAGCAGTTACAGTCACTCCTCCTATGGCTACACCTTC.

The gene calls are TRBV7-8 and TRBJ2-1, with 11 nucleotides matching TRBD2. The junction had 9 bases not matched to a gene; V was cut back by 8 bases and J by 3 bases. This CDR3 is 16 amino acids long. Germline V gives CDR1 SGHVS, CDR2 FQNEAQ. The CDR3 protein is CASRPTSGGRYNEQFF. Written as DNA, the CDR3 is TGTGCCAGCCGACCAACTAGCGGGGGTCGCTACAATGAGCAGTTCTTC.